This TCR beta chain emerged from a study of OX40 agonist ivuxolimab in advanced cancers. Study at large: At 0.01 to 10 mg/kg, ivuxolimab was administered intravenously to patients every 2 weeks.

Germline assignment: CDR1 LNHDA and CDR2 SQIVND (reference sequence). With 3 bases removed from V and 8 bases from J, the gap between germline ends came to 10 bases. This CDR3 contains 12 residues. TCRdb keeps only in-frame clones here, not all; method: immunoSEQ multiplex PCR. The profile covers some 86,000 clones, with roughly nine tenths appearing a single time and roughly 8.7% taken by the ten largest. Blood draws occurred at baseline, cycle 4 day 1, and cycle 7 day 1. The clonotype comes from an adult with an advanced solid tumor such as melanoma, head and neck, liver or kidney cancer. The chain employs TRBV19 and TRBJ1-1; no reliable D call. Sequences were derived from CD4+ or CD8+ T cells sorted from blood, sampled in a trial of the OX40 agonist ivuxolimab. As DNA, the CDR3 is TGTGCCAGTAGTATCCCCGGCGGCGAAGCTTTCTTT. This sequence encodes CASSIPGGEAFF.